These 2 T cell receptor beta chains share one sample of origin, sequenced in a study of regulatory T cells in long-lasting Graves disease. Construction of TCR beta libraries relied on iRepertoire HTBI primers and on Arm-PCR targeting CDR3 regions. TCRdb called the multiplex PCR reads again in MiXCR, with one record for every CDR3 protein. The sample consists of 350,000 to 450,000 distinct CDR3 sequences, more than 20% of them appearing once. The time point was: persistent/refractory GD, antithyroid drugs over 5 years with positive TRAb. The TCR library used RNA extracted from PBMCs. The material was peripheral blood mononuclear cells (PBMCs), obtained when the disease was refractory, from a patient treated with antithyroid drugs. Receptor source: a female donor with Graves disease.

This clonotype was seen repeatedly, ten times or more. The chain has TRBV7-9 and TRBJ1-5; D is unresolved. The germline V gene encodes CDR1 SEHNR and CDR2 FQNEAQ (reference sequence). This CDR3 region has 12 residues. The V gene lost 6 bases and the J gene lost 7 bases, with 10 bases spanning the gap. The CDR3 protein is CASSLGSQPQHF. The CDR3 nucleotides are TGTGCCAGCAGTTTGGGGAGCCAGCCCCAGCATTTT.

The chain links TRBV13 to TRBJ2-7; TRBD2 matches 10 bases. The CDR3 length is 15 residues. Germline V gene data show CDR1 as PRHDT and CDR2 as FYEKMQ (reference sequence). V lost 7 bases and J lost 3; bases outside the gene matches: 9. The CDR3 region has the DNA TGTGCCAGCACCCGATCACTAGCGGGAATCTACGAGCAGTACTTC. Its translation is CASTRSLAGIYEQYF.